The 19 T cell receptor beta chains presented below share a single source sample, sequenced in a study of blood T cell repertoires in COVID-19. TCRdb keeps only in-frame clones here, not all; method: immunoSEQ multiplex PCR. The table records about 400,000 clones, approximately 86% of them present only once. The sample comprised PBMCs or T cells enriched from blood (not recorded which). These receptors were collected from a middle-aged woman with acute COVID-19.

This chain connects TRBV11-3 to TRBJ2-7, with D possibly TRBD1 on 6 matching bases. V was shortened by 5 bases and J by 2 bases, with 16 bases between the two germline ends. The CDR3 extends over 15 amino acids. CDR1 and CDR2 (germline): SGHNT, YENEEA. CDR3 sequence (DNA): TGTGCCAGCAGCCCAAGTCAGGACAGAGCCTACGAGCAGTACTTC. Its translation is CASSPSQDRAYEQYF.

The chain is built from TRBV5-1 and TRBJ2-5; 10 bases align to TRBD2. This CDR3 comprises 14 residues. Germline V gene data show CDR1 as SGHRS and CDR2 as YFSETQ. The ends lost 10 bases at V and 4 bases at J; junction bases unmatched: 10. The CDR3 nucleotides read TGCGCCGTAACAAGCGGGGGGGCCGGAGAGACCCAGTACTTC. As protein: CAVTSGGAGETQYF. Full variable domain (missing parts from reference TRBV5-1 and TRBJ2-5): KAGVTQTPRYLIKTRGQQVTLSCSPISGHRSVSWYQQTPGQGLQFLFEYFSETQRNKGNFPGRFSGRQFSNSRSEMNVSTLELGDSALYLCAVTSGGAGETQYFGPGTRLLVL.

This rearrangement joins TRBV6-6 to TRBJ1-5; TRBD1 matches 7 bases. Trimming took 6 bases from V and 0 from J; bases not matched to a gene: 5. Germline V gene lookup returns CDR1 MNHNY and CDR2 SVGAGI (reference sequence). This CDR3 is 15 amino acids long. The CDR3 bases are TGTGCCAGCAGAACAGGGGCCTCTAGCAATCAGCCCCAGCATTTT. This gives the protein CASRTGASSNQPQHF.

This rearrangement joins TRBV7-9 to TRBJ1-1; D is perhaps TRBD1 (5 bases). CDR1 is SEHNR and CDR2 is FQNEAQ in the germline V gene (reference sequence). The CDR3 consists of 14 residues. V dropped 4 bases and J dropped 2 bases, with 11 bases sitting between them. CDR3 region: CASSYLTVNTEAFF. Written as DNA, the CDR3 is TGTGCCAGCAGCTACCTGACAGTTAACACTGAAGCTTTCTTT. The complete variable domain, with remaining parts taken from reference TRBV7-9 and TRBJ1-1, reads DTGVSQNPRHKITKRGQNVTFRCDPISEHNRLYWYRQTLGQGPEFLTYFQNEAQLEKSRLLSDRFSAERPKGSFSTLEIQRTEQGDSAMYLCASSYLTVNTEAFFGQGTRLTVV.

This clone came up once. The chain combines TRBV2 with TRBJ2-6; a possible D gene is TRBD1 (5 bases). Germline values: CDR1 SNHLY, CDR2 FYNNEI. The CDR3 runs to 15 residues. V shed 5 bases and J shed 6 bases, with 14 bases lying between them. The CDR3 protein is CASSPQGGVANVLTF. The CDR3 DNA reads as TGTGCCAGCAGTCCCCAGGGTGGAGTGGCCAACGTCCTGACTTTC. Variable domain in full (rest from reference TRBV2 and TRBJ2-6): EPEVTQTPSHQVTQMGQEVILRCVPISNHLYFYWYRQILGQKVEFLVSFYNNEISEKSEIFDDQFSVERPDGSNFTLKIRSTKLEDSAMYFCASSPQGGVANVLTFGAGSRLTVL.

J is TRBJ1-5 and V is TRBV4-2; D is uncertain. The V end lost 0 bases, the J end lost 0 bases, and 6 bases lay between the germline ends. The CDR3 length is 15 residues. CDR1 is LGHNA and CDR2 is YNFKEQ in the germline V gene. CDR3 residues: CASSQDNFSNQPQHF. In DNA form, the CDR3 reads TGTGCCAGCAGCCAAGACAATTTTAGCAATCAGCCCCAGCATTTT.

The rearrangement links TRBV6-2 or TRBV6-3 to TRBJ1-1; a possible D gene is TRBD1 (5 bases). Germline V gene lookup returns CDR1 MNHEY and CDR2 SVGEGT. V gave up 4 bases and J gave up 1 base, with 10 bases separating them. This CDR3 is 14 amino acids long. CDR3 amino acids: CASSSGHRNTEAFF. CDR3 bases: TGTGCCAGCAGTTCCGGACATCGGAACACTGAAGCTTTCTTT.

The chain combines TRBV5-6 with TRBJ2-7; 12 bases are shared with TRBD2. The CDR3 has 14 residues. In germline, CDR1 is SGHDT, CDR2 YYEEEE. V gave up 4 bases and J gave up 2 bases; unmatched junction bases: 1. CDR3 residues: CASSRTSGAYEQYF. As DNA, the CDR3 is TGTGCCAGCAGCCGGACTAGCGGGGCCTACGAGCAGTACTTC.

This chain links TRBV9 with TRBJ2-2; no reliable D call. Per the germline V gene, CDR1 is SGDLS and CDR2 is YYNGEE. The CDR3 consists of 14 residues. V lost 1 base and J 5 bases, leaving 9 bases between the germline ends. CDR3 nucleotides: TGTGCCAGCAGCGTAAACAGTGGGACCGGGGAGCTGTTTTTT. Encoded protein: CASSVNSGTGELFF.

In DNA form, the CDR3 reads TGTGCCAGCAGCTCCCCTGGACTAGCGGGGGGGCTTGAGCAGTTCTTC. Encoded protein: CASSSPGLAGGLEQFF. The V and J genes are TRBV7-9 and TRBJ2-1; 15 bases map to TRBD2. The ends lost 4 bases at V and 9 bases at J; junction bases unmatched: 7. Per the germline V gene, CDR1 is SEHNR and CDR2 is FQNEAQ (reference sequence). CDR3 length: 16 amino acids.

This rearrangement joins TRBV7-2 to TRBJ1-6, with D hard to call. Germline lookup yields CDR1 SGHTA and CDR2 FQGNSA. V lost 5 bases to trimming and J lost 0 bases, with 8 bases between them. The CDR3 contains 15 residues. The CDR3 DNA follows: TGTGCCAGCAGCAGAGGGAGCTCCTATAATTCACCCCTCCACTTT. Protein sequence: CASSRGSSYNSPLHF.

The V gene is TRBV12-5, the J gene TRBJ1-2, with TRBD1 matching over 7 bases. Germline lookup yields CDR1 LGHNT and CDR2 FRNRAP. Unmatched junction bases numbered 7, after V lost 5 bases and J lost 7 bases. The CDR3 has 13 residues. CDR3 nucleotide sequence: TGTGCTAGTGGTCATGGACAGGATCGTGGCTACACCTTC. Translated, it gives CASGHGQDRGYTF.

In DNA form, the CDR3 reads TGTGCCACCAGTGACACCGGGACAGGGGGCTTTGAGCAGTTCTTC. Encoded protein: CATSDTGTGGFEQFF. The gene calls are TRBV24-1 and TRBJ2-1, with 12 bases identical to TRBD1. Germline CDR1 and CDR2: KGHDR and SFDVKD. CDR3 length equals 15 residues. Losses at the gene ends were 4 bases for V and 9 bases for J; bases not matched to a gene: 6.

The rearrangement joins TRBV19 to TRBJ2-5; weak D call: TRBD1 (6 bases). This CDR3 has 12 amino acids. Germline V gene data show CDR1 as LNHDA and CDR2 as SQIVND (reference sequence). V lost 10 bases and J 3 bases, leaving 12 bases between the germline ends. CDR3 sequence (DNA): TGTGCCACCGGACGGACAGAAGAGACCCAGTACTTC. It encodes CATGRTEETQYF.

The J gene is TRBJ2-6, the V gene TRBV19, with TRBD1 matching 7 bases. Germline V gene sequence: CDR1 LNHDA, CDR2 SQIVND (reference sequence). J was trimmed by 3 bases and V by 7 bases; bases with no gene match: 3. The CDR3 sequence is 14 residues long. Written as DNA, the CDR3 is TGTGCCAGTAAGGGGGCGCGTGGGGCCAACGTCCTGACTTTC. Amino acids: CASKGARGANVLTF.

With respect to this clone: The same CDR3 can be traced to other DNA sequences in this sample. The chain carries TRBV5-1 and TRBJ2-7; 7 nucleotides match TRBD1. Per germline, CDR1 SGHRS and CDR2 YFSETQ. CDR3 size: 13 residues. V was pared by 2 bases and J by 2 bases, with 1 base of the junction left unmatched. The CDR3 here is CASSFDRAYEQYF. The CDR3 DNA reads TGCGCCAGCAGCTTCGACAGGGCCTACGAGCAGTACTTC.

The genes are TRBV5-1 and TRBJ1-1; D not certain. Germline CDR1 reads SGHRS; CDR2 reads YFSETQ. This CDR3 is 15 amino acids long. V shed 4 bases and J shed 7 bases, with 20 bases lying between them. CDR3 sequence reads: CASSPASGNLGEAFF. The CDR3 coding sequence is TGCGCCAGCAGCCCCGCCTCGGGGAATCTGGGTGAAGCTTTCTTT. Complete variable domain (other parts from reference TRBV5-1 and TRBJ1-1): KAGVTQTPRYLIKTRGQQVTLSCSPISGHRSVSWYQQTPGQGLQFLFEYFSETQRNKGNFPGRFSGRQFSNSRSEMNVSTLELGDSALYLCASSPASGNLGEAFFGQGTRLTVV.

This chain connects TRBV9 to TRBJ2-3; 8 bases fit TRBD2. From germline, CDR1 is SGDLS and CDR2 YYNGEE. CDR3 size: 15 residues. V gave up 0 bases and J gave up 7 bases; unmatched junction bases: 7. DNA of the CDR3: TGTGCCAGCAGCGTAGTCATCGGGGGGGCCAATACGCAGTATTTT. This translates into CASSVVIGGANTQYF.

The V call is TRBV6-6, the J call TRBJ1-6; 8 bases map to TRBD1. V trimming: 8 bases; J trimming: 6 bases; junction bases outside the gene matches: 6. CDR3 length: 14 residues. The germline CDR1 and CDR2 sequences are MNHNY and SVGAGI (reference sequence). Written as DNA, the CDR3 is TGTGCCAGCGGAGACAGGGGATTTAATTCACCCCTCCACTTT. Translated: CASGDRGFNSPLHF.